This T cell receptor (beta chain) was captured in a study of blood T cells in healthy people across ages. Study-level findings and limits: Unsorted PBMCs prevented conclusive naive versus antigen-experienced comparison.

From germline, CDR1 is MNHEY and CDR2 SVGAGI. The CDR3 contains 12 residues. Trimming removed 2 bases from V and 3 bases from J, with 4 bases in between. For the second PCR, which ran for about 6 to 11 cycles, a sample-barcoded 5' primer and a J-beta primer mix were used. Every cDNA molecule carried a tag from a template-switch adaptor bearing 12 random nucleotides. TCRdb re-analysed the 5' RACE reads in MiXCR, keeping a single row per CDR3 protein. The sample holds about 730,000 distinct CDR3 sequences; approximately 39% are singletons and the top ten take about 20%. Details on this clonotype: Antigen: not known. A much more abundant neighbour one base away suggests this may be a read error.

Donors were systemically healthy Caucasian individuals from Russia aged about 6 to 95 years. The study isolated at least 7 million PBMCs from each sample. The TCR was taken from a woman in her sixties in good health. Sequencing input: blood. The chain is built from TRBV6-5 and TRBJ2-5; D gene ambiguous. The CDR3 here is CASSYPKETQYF. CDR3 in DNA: TGTGCCAGCAGTTACCCGAAAGAGACCCAGTACTTC.